This TCR beta chain was sequenced for a study of T cell responses to AZD1222 COVID-19 vaccine (dated by TCRdb to about 2021). The study in broad terms: AZD1222 recipients whose second dose came at about 4 weeks and those whose second dose came at about 12 weeks were combined into one group, since spike-specific TCR depth and breadth did not differ between the two schedules. TCR sequencing was performed for 230 to 250 trial participants, of whom 200 to 220 were given two doses of AZD1222 and around 25 were given two doses of MenACWY control vaccine. Trial participants were enrolled into age subgroups of 18-55, 56-69 and 70-plus years, which contained approximately 150, 28 and 58 TCR-sequenced participants, respectively.

The intended sense of this specimen's time point label: baseline before first vaccination. The vaccinee samples were drawn from two UK trials, COV001 and COV002, one of which was a single-blind randomized controlled phase 2/3 trial testing AZD1222 (ChAdOx1 nCoV-19) in healthy adults. Trial participant PBMC samples were collected at day 0 and day 28 after the second dose for TCRbeta chain sequencing. CDR3 length: 13 amino acids, cysteine to phenylalanine. Only CDR3 DNA remains: 39 bases, in frame from the first base. Deletion took 6 bases off V and 1 base off J, with a span of 6 bases between the germline ends. CDR1 and CDR2 are read off the germline V gene (reference sequence) as LNHDA and SQIVND. The CDR3 regions of human TCRbeta chains were analyzed by immunosequencing. The authors' pipeline ran thus. TCRs in the repertoires were matched against a reference library of SARS-CoV-2-specific TCRs that had been generated with the MIRA antigen-specificity platform. Breadth was defined as the fraction of unique TCRs that were SARS-CoV-2-associated, and depth was defined as the fraction of total T cells that were SARS-CoV-2-associated. Using the MIRA data, every spike-specific TCR was mapped to the spike region that the TCR reacted to and assigned to either a CD4 or a CD8 class. Log10-transformed breadth and depth values were compared by one-way ANOVA with Sidak's multiple comparisons tests. Here the immuneACCESS table is served through TCRdb, limited to in-frame sequences with V and J called. Missing clones are a known gap in these copies; in checked studies unresolved V genes cover under half, and the rest lacks a known reason. V, J and clone size are those of that table, while D and trimming were read from the DNA. The sample contains 99,000 or so clones, around 89% of them found a single time. The ten largest clones capture about 2.5% of the sample.

Study-wide findings and limitations: The 56-69-year group was small, and its depth increase did not reach significance, likely because of low power. After two AZD1222 doses, both the breadth and the depth of spike-specific TCRs were significantly higher than at day 0 and than in MenACWY recipients. CD4 TCRs associated with the vaccine covered the entire spike protein, and the dominant responses were in regions 160-218 and 743-854. Participants were mostly white British and included more females than males, and it was suggested by the authors that clonal diversity may have been underestimated. Conclusions about previously exposed vaccinees are limited because only a handful of AZD1222 recipients were SARS-CoV-2 seropositive at baseline. Because no day 14 peak-response samples were available, the repertoires could be characterized only after the peak T cell response. Reportedly, close to half of the unique spike-specific TCRs recognized epitopes lying outside the regions that are mutated in the B.1.351 and B.1.1.7 variants.

On this clone: The clone's antigen remains unknown. Per-nucleotide qualities are absent, and no much larger clonotype sits a single base away.

The material sequenced was peripheral blood, taken on day 0 of AZD1222 vaccination. This receptor was taken from an adult in good health. This sequence uses TRBV19 and TRBJ2-2, with no reliable assignment of the D segment. The sequence in DNA is TGTGCCAGTAGAACAGAGAACACCGGGGAGCTGTTTTTT. This translates into CASRTENTGELFF.